The 28 T cell receptor beta chains presented below share a single source sample, sequenced in a study of blood T cell repertoires in COVID-19. TCRdb keeps only in-frame clones here, not all; method: immunoSEQ multiplex PCR. The repertoire holds around 170,000 clones, with more than 70% as singletons. Input material: peripheral blood. All receptors come from a woman in her 30s with acute or convalescent COVID-19.

This chain joins TRBV19 and TRBJ2-6, with D tentatively TRBD1 (6 bases). Germline loops: CDR1 LNHDA, CDR2 SQIVND (reference sequence). The ends were cut back, 6 bases at V and 0 bases at J, with 12 bases in the middle. The CDR3 is made up of 16 amino acids. The CDR3 loop is CASSGQFSSGANVLTF. Here the CDR3 DNA reads TGTGCCAGTAGCGGACAGTTCAGCTCTGGGGCCAACGTCCTGACTTTC.

This chain's CDR3 is CASSLPGTSGIDEQFF. The CDR3 DNA reads TGTGCCAGCTCACTTCCCGGGACTAGCGGGATCGATGAGCAGTTCTTC. The rearrangement links TRBV18 to TRBJ2-1, with TRBD2 matching 13 bases. With 4 bases clipped from V and 8 bases from J, the junction kept 8 bases outside the gene matches. The germline V gene has CDR1 KGHSH and CDR2 LQKENI. The CDR3 totals 16 residues.

V is TRBV11-2 and J is TRBJ1-1; weak D call: TRBD1 (6 bases). Trimming shortened V by 4 bases and J by 5 bases, and 20 bases separated the two germline ends. Germline V lookup: CDR1 SGHAT, CDR2 FQNNGV. The CDR3 loop spans 16 amino acids. CDR3 protein: CASSSPAGARGTEAFF. Here the CDR3 DNA reads TGTGCCAGCAGCTCACCGGCAGGGGCGCGGGGGACTGAAGCTTTCTTT.

The chain combines TRBV10-3 with TRBJ2-3; TRBD2 aligns across 11 bases. V lost 10 bases to trimming and J lost 4 bases; unmatched junction nucleotides: 10. From germline, CDR1 is ENHRY and CDR2 SYGVKD. The CDR3 covers 15 residues. CDR3 sequence reads: CATTNSGRAPDTQYF. The CDR3 DNA reads as TGTGCCACTACTAATAGCGGGAGGGCCCCAGATACGCAGTATTTT.

This clone was observed a handful of times. The rearrangement uses TRBV27 and TRBJ2-3; D is unresolved. There are 12 residues in the CDR3. CDR1 MNHEY and CDR2 SMNVEV come from the germline V gene (reference sequence). Trimming cost V 3 bases and J 8 bases, with 9 bases left between them. CDR3 sequence: CASSFSRSTQYF. For the CDR3, the DNA is TGTGCCAGCAGTTTCTCTAGGAGTACGCAGTATTTT.

The chain couples TRBV19 to TRBJ1-4; TRBD1 matches 7 bases. This CDR3 spans 14 amino acids. Germline V lookup: CDR1 LNHDA, CDR2 SQIVND (reference sequence). V lost 5 bases, J lost 6 bases, and 6 bases stayed unmatched. CDR3 coding DNA: TGTGCCAGTAGTGAACAGGGGCTACATGAAAAACTGTTTTTT. Its translation: CASSEQGLHEKLFF.

The chain joins TRBV21-1 to TRBJ2-4; no DNA check was done on the table's D call, TRBD1. TRBV21-1 is deemed a pseudogene. The CDR3 runs 14 residues. CDR3 region: CATGNDRGQNIQYF. Here the CDR3 DNA reads TGTGCCACGGGAAACGACAGGGGACAAAACATTCAGTACTTC.

This chain links TRBV23-1 with TRBJ2-2, with D perhaps TRBD2 (5 bases). TRBV23-1 is recorded as an ORF, its role being uncertain. CDR3 length: 17 amino acids. V gave up 2 bases and J gave up 2 bases, with 15 bases separating them. CDR3 coding DNA: TGCGCCAGCAGTCAAGAGGCGACGTCGGGAAACACCGGGGAGCTGTTTTTT. Translation: CASSQEATSGNTGELFF.

The chain couples TRBV19 to TRBJ2-5; weak D call: TRBD1 (6 bases). Germline CDR1 is LNHDA and CDR2 is SQIVND (reference sequence). V was clipped by 4 bases and J by 5 bases, with 14 bases between them. This CDR3 contains 14 residues. CDR3 sequence (DNA): TGTGCCAGTAGTACGACAGGTTCCGAGGAGACCCAGTACTTC. This codes for CASSTTGSEETQYF.

The rearrangement uses TRBV7-9 and TRBJ2-1; D may be TRBD2 (5 bases). Germline V gene lookup returns CDR1 SEHNR and CDR2 FQNEAQ (reference sequence). V shed 6 bases and J shed 4 bases, with 16 bases lying between them. This CDR3 is 15 amino acids long. This CDR3 is CASRPQRTNYNEQFF. The CDR3 nucleotides are TGTGCCAGCAGGCCCCAGCGGACCAATTACAATGAGCAGTTCTTC. Together with reference TRBV7-9 and TRBJ2-1, the CDR3 gives the full variable domain: DTGVSQNPRHKITKRGQNVTFRCDPISEHNRLYWYRQTLGQGPEFLTYFQNEAQLEKSRLLSDRFSAERPKGSFSTLEIQRTEQGDSAMYLCASRPQRTNYNEQFFGPGTRLTVL.

The V call is TRBV4-2, the J call TRBJ2-4; 11 bases line up with TRBD2. Germline V CDR1 and CDR2: LGHNA, YNFKEQ. Losses at the gene ends were 3 bases for V and 6 bases for J; bases not matched to a gene: 10. The CDR3 is made up of 17 amino acids. The CDR3 nucleotides are TGTGCCAGCAGCCAGGGAACTAGCGGGAGTACGCTAAACATTCAGTACTTC. Protein product: CASSQGTSGSTLNIQYF.

V gene TRBV7-2 combines with J gene TRBJ2-2, with D perhaps matching TRBD2 (5 bases). CDR3 length equals 15 residues. The V end lost 8 bases, the J end lost 4 bases, and 17 bases lay between the germline ends. Looked up from germline, CDR1 is SGHTA and CDR2 is FQGNSA. This CDR3 reads CASCYGFRGTGELFF. As DNA, the CDR3 is TGTGCCAGCTGCTACGGATTCCGGGGCACCGGGGAGCTGTTTTTT.

This clone has only a few counts. The rearrangement links TRBV3-1 (or the pseudogene TRBV3-2) to TRBJ2-1; 7 bases map to TRBD2. The germline V gene has CDR1 LGHDT and CDR2 YNNKEL (reference sequence). V trimming: 5 bases; J trimming: 8 bases; junction bases outside the gene matches: 3. This CDR3 spans 12 amino acids. CDR3 DNA sequence: TGTGCCAGCAGCTGGGAGGGCGATGAGCAGTTCTTC. As protein: CASSWEGDEQFF.

V is TRBV5-1 and J is TRBJ1-5; weak D call: TRBD1 (6 bases). Trimming left V 1 base short and J 7 bases short, with 12 bases between. This CDR3 has 14 amino acids. The germline CDR1 and CDR2 sequences are SGHRS and YFSETQ. As DNA, the CDR3 is TGCGCCAGCAGCTTGTTCCCGGGGGGCCAGCCCCAGCATTTT. It is translated as CASSLFPGGQPQHF.

The chain employs TRBV28 and TRBJ2-7; 12 bases fit TRBD2. CDR1 is MDHEN, CDR2 SYDVKM, per germline. The length of the CDR3 is 16 residues. Trimming cost V 8 bases and J 4 bases; bases outside gene matches: 12. The CDR3 DNA is TGTGCCAGCGGGGCCCCTTGGCTAGCGGGAGGGTACGAGCAGTACTTC. Its protein product is CASGAPWLAGGYEQYF.

V gene TRBV11-1 combines with J gene TRBJ2-7; 7 nucleotides align to TRBD2. Germline trimming cut 1 base from V and 2 bases from J; bases unmatched to any gene: 8. This CDR3 comprises 16 residues. The germline CDR1 and CDR2 sequences are SGHAT and FQDESV (reference sequence). The DNA of the CDR3 is TGTGCCAGCAGCTTAGATATGGCTAGCGGAACCTACGAGCAGTACTTC. Its translation is CASSLDMASGTYEQYF.

This clone was observed a few times. This chain joins TRBV18 and TRBJ1-2; 11 nucleotides align to TRBD1. The CDR3 contains 14 residues. Germline V gene lookup returns CDR1 KGHSH and CDR2 LQKENI. J was trimmed by 8 bases and V by 1 base; bases with no gene match: 3. Written as DNA, the CDR3 is TGTGCCAGCTCACCACAGGACAGGGGGCTCGGCTACACCTTC. It encodes CASSPQDRGLGYTF.

The chain joins TRBV2 to TRBJ1-2; no clear D gene. The germline V gene encodes CDR1 SNHLY and CDR2 FYNNEI. V lost 6 bases to trimming and J lost 1 base, with 9 bases between them. This CDR3 spans 13 amino acids. As DNA, the CDR3 is TGTGCCAGCAGCGAACCAGATAACTATGGCTACACCTTC. This codes for CASSEPDNYGYTF. The whole variable domain, remainder taken from reference TRBV2 and TRBJ1-2, is EPEVTQTPSHQVTQMGQEVILRCVPISNHLYFYWYRQILGQKVEFLVSFYNNEISEKSEIFDDQFSVERPDGSNFTLKIRSTKLEDSAMYFCASSEPDNYGYTFGSGTRLTVV.

V gene TRBV5-6 combines with J gene TRBJ1-1; D ambiguous. V shed 4 bases and J shed 3 bases, with 16 bases lying between them. Germline V gene data show CDR1 as SGHDT and CDR2 as YYEEEE. The CDR3 covers 15 residues. CDR3 coding DNA: TGTGCCAGCAGCACCCCGGGAAGCTCGCACACTGAAGCTTTCTTT. It translates to CASSTPGSSHTEAFF.

The chain joins TRBV28 to TRBJ1-5, with TRBD1 matching over 10 bases. The ends lost 3 bases at V and 7 bases at J; junction bases unmatched: 9. This CDR3 comprises 16 residues. Germline V gene lookup returns CDR1 MDHEN and CDR2 SYDVKM. In DNA, the CDR3 is TGTGCCAGCAGTTTTGGGCGACAGGGGGCAGGACAGCCCCAGCATTTT. It translates to CASSFGRQGAGQPQHF.

The CDR3 is CASSRGTAQETQYF. CDR3 DNA: TGCGCCAGCAGCCGTGGGACAGCCCAAGAGACCCAGTACTTC. The V gene is TRBV5-1, the J gene TRBJ2-5, with TRBD1 matching over 7 bases. This CDR3 comprises 14 residues. CDR1 is SGHRS, CDR2 YFSETQ, per germline. With V trimmed by 4 bases and J by 1 base, 4 bases remained unmatched.

The chain links TRBV11-3 to TRBJ2-7; 7 nucleotides match TRBD2. After removal of 6 bases from V and 1 base from J, the junction contained 9 bases not matched to a gene. The germline gives CDR1 SGHNT, CDR2 YENEEA. The CDR3 is 15 residues long. Here the CDR3 reads CASSYIAGGSYEQYF. CDR3 coding DNA: TGTGCCAGCAGTTATATAGCGGGTGGATCCTACGAGCAGTACTTC.

The CDR3 sequence: CASSSLRNTEAFF. CDR3 in DNA: TGTGCCAGTAGTTCCCTCCGGAACACTGAAGCTTTCTTT. V is TRBV19 and J is TRBJ1-1; no clear D. The CDR3 length is 13 residues. Trimming took off 5 bases at V and 1 base at J, with 8 bases between the two ends. Germline V lookup: CDR1 LNHDA, CDR2 SQIVND (reference sequence).

V and J are TRBV28 and TRBJ2-7; D gene unclear. The CDR3 sequence is 14 residues long. V lost 3 bases to trimming and J lost 0 bases, with 9 bases between them. Looked up from germline, CDR1 is MDHEN and CDR2 is SYDVKM. The CDR3, as DNA: TGTGCCAGCAGTTTCCTAGGCGACTCCTACGAGCAGTACTTC. The encoded protein is CASSFLGDSYEQYF.

This clone was picked up one time. The chain employs TRBV2 and TRBJ2-7; D is possibly TRBD1 (6 bases). The CDR3 has 12 amino acids. The V gene lost 5 bases and the J gene lost 5 bases, with 10 bases spanning the gap. Germline-derived CDR1 and CDR2 are SNHLY and FYNNEI. CDR3 in amino acids: CASSPWGHEQYF. In DNA form, the CDR3 reads TGTGCCAGCAGTCCTTGGGGGCACGAGCAGTACTTC.

This chain uses TRBV10-2 with TRBJ2-5, with D possibly TRBD1 on 6 matching bases. V was clipped by 8 bases and J by 0 bases, with 7 bases between them. Germline CDR1 and CDR2: WSHSY and SAAADI. The CDR3 consists of 12 residues. As DNA, the CDR3 is TGCGCCAGCGGGGGCAACCAAGAGACCCAGTACTTC. Its translation: CASGGNQETQYF.

The chain couples TRBV5-1 to TRBJ2-7; D perhaps matches TRBD2 (6 bases). The CDR3 consists of 14 residues. Looked up from germline, CDR1 is SGHRS and CDR2 is YFSETQ. Trimming stripped 5 bases from V and 0 bases from J, with 12 bases between. CDR3 in amino acids: CASRRDGSSYEQYF. The CDR3 coding sequence is TGCGCCAGCAGACGGGACGGGAGCTCCTACGAGCAGTACTTC.

The table lists this clone with a count of one. The rearrangement uses TRBV3-1 (or the pseudogene TRBV3-2) and TRBJ2-2; weak D call: TRBD1 (6 bases). CDR1 and CDR2 (germline): LGHDT, YNNKEL (reference sequence). The CDR3 has 12 residues. V was shortened by 1 base and J by 10 bases, with 7 bases between the two germline ends. The CDR3 DNA sequence: TGTGCCAGCAGCCAAGGGACAGTGGAGCTGTTTTTT. Translation gives CASSQGTVELFF.